The 24 T cell receptor beta chains given below trace back to one sample, sequenced in a study of blood T cell repertoires in COVID-19. Clones were sequenced by immunoSEQ multiplex PCR, and TCRdb holds only the in-frame ones, with some missing. The sample shows around 60,000 clones, approximately 88% of them seen only once. The sequenced sample was peripheral blood. These receptor sequences come from a man in his fifties or sixties with COVID-19, enrolled during active disease.

This chain links TRBV12-3 or TRBV12-4 with TRBJ2-1; D unclear. V lost 6 bases, J lost 6 bases, and 12 bases lay in between. The CDR3 is 13 residues long. The CDR3 is CASSPVQANEQFF. The CDR3 DNA is TGTGCCAGCAGCCCCGTCCAAGCCAATGAGCAGTTCTTC.

V usage is TRBV18 and J usage is TRBJ1-2; 8 bases are a match to TRBD1. With 0 bases clipped from V and 4 bases from J, the junction kept 4 bases outside the gene matches. The CDR3 length is 15 residues. The germline V gene encodes CDR1 KGHSH and CDR2 LQKENI. DNA for the CDR3: TGTGCCAGCTCACCACCTCAGGGGGCCATCTATGGCTACACCTTC. Its translation: CASSPPQGAIYGYTF. Variable domain in full (rest from reference TRBV18 and TRBJ1-2): NAGVMQNPRHLVRRRGQEARLRCSPMKGHSHVYWYRQLPEEGLKFMVYLQKENIIDESGMPKERFSAEFPKEGPSILRIQQVVRGDSAAYFCASSPPQGAIYGYTFGSGTRLTVV.

The chain uses TRBV5-1 and TRBJ2-5; 7 bases line up with TRBD2. J gave up 5 bases and V 0 bases, and 13 bases lay outside the gene matches. The CDR3 has 17 amino acids. CDR1 is SGHRS and CDR2 is YFSETQ in the germline V gene. This CDR3 is CASSLGRGTTLGETQYF. The CDR3 DNA sequence: TGCGCCAGCAGCTTGGGGCGCGGGACTACCCTCGGTGAGACCCAGTACTTC.

The V gene is TRBV2, the J gene TRBJ2-2, with a possible D match to TRBD2 (5 bases). Germline V lookup: CDR1 SNHLY, CDR2 FYNNEI. The V end was cut by 3 bases, the J end by 0 bases, with 14 bases between. There are 17 residues in the CDR3. CDR3 nucleotide sequence: TGTGCCAGCAGTGATTTGGGCCTAGCATCGAACACCGGGGAGCTGTTTTTT. Protein: CASSDLGLASNTGELFF.

The chain joins TRBV6-5 to TRBJ2-7; tentative D call: TRBD2 (6 bases). Trimming removed 2 bases at V and 4 bases at J, with 15 bases between. In germline, CDR1 is MNHEY, CDR2 SVGAGI. This CDR3 contains 15 residues. The chain's CDR3 is CASSYAPGGAYEQYF. The CDR3 coding sequence is TGTGCCAGCAGTTACGCCCCCGGCGGGGCGTACGAGCAGTACTTC.

The chain carries TRBV7-2 and TRBJ1-1; maybe TRBD1 (6 bases). Germline V gene data show CDR1 as SGHTA and CDR2 as FQGNSA. This CDR3 is built from 15 residues. V was cut by 3 bases and J by 2 bases, with 13 bases left in between. CDR3 sequence: CASSFPGVVNTEAFF. The CDR3 coding sequence is TGTGCCAGCAGCTTTCCAGGGGTGGTAAACACTGAAGCTTTCTTT.

The V and J genes are TRBV4-1 and TRBJ2-7, with 13 bases lining up with TRBD2. The CDR3 sequence is 15 residues long. Germline V CDR1 and CDR2: MGHRA, YSYEKL. Trimming took 4 bases from V and 2 from J; bases not matched to a gene: 2. The CDR3 loop reads CASSLGLAGAYEQYF. CDR3 bases: TGCGCCAGCAGCCTCGGACTAGCGGGGGCCTACGAGCAGTACTTC.

This clone was detected only a few times. The chain links TRBV5-1 to TRBJ2-1, with 11 bases aligning to TRBD2. Germline lookup yields CDR1 SGHRS and CDR2 YFSETQ. V dropped 5 bases and J dropped 8; count of bases not matched to a gene: 9. The CDR3 runs 15 residues. CDR3 sequence reads: CASSPGTSGFYEQFF. Written as DNA, the CDR3 is TGCGCCAGCAGTCCCGGGACTAGCGGTTTCTATGAGCAGTTCTTC.

This rearrangement joins TRBV25-1 to TRBJ1-1, with TRBD1 as a possible D gene (5 bases). Germline V gene lookup returns CDR1 MGHDK and CDR2 SYGVNS. The V gene lost 5 bases and the J gene lost 2 bases, with 18 bases spanning the gap. The CDR3 is 16 residues long. The DNA of the CDR3 is TGTGCCAGCAGTAGAGACCCCGGGACTGTAAACACTGAAGCTTTCTTT. Encoded protein: CASSRDPGTVNTEAFF.

V and J are TRBV5-1 and TRBJ1-3; D remains unclear. V lost 5 bases to trimming and J lost 1 base, with 10 bases between them. Germline V gives CDR1 SGHRS, CDR2 YFSETQ. CDR3 length equals 14 residues. CDR3 sequence reads: CASRGSTSGNTIYF. CDR3 DNA: TGCGCCAGCAGGGGTTCGACTTCTGGAAACACCATATATTTT.

The chain couples TRBV27 to TRBJ1-6; possible D gene TRBD1, 5 bases. This CDR3 spans 13 amino acids. Germline CDR1 reads MNHEY; CDR2 reads SMNVEV (reference sequence). V was cut by 0 bases and J by 14 bases, with 11 bases left in between. The CDR3 here is CASSLSQGFTLHF. The CDR3 DNA is TGTGCCAGCAGTTTATCCCAGGGTTTCACCCTCCACTTT.

J is TRBJ1-1 and V is TRBV28; D perhaps matches TRBD1 (5 bases). Per germline, CDR1 MDHEN and CDR2 SYDVKM. V was trimmed by 2 bases and J by 5 bases, leaving 15 bases between them. This CDR3 is 15 amino acids long. This chain's CDR3 is CASSLGVGGKTEAFF. DNA of the CDR3: TGTGCCAGCAGTTTAGGGGTGGGGGGAAAAACTGAAGCTTTCTTT.

V usage is TRBV7-9 and J usage is TRBJ1-2; 10 bases are shared with TRBD1. V was pared by 5 bases and J by 4 bases, with 10 bases of the junction left unmatched. CDR3 size: 16 residues. Per the germline V gene, CDR1 is SEHNR and CDR2 is FQNEAQ (reference sequence). The CDR3 is CASSRWDRGNSYGYTF. The CDR3 nucleotides read TGTGCCAGCAGCCGTTGGGACAGGGGAAACTCCTATGGCTACACCTTC.

The J gene is TRBJ2-5, the V gene TRBV5-1; no firm D call. There are 12 residues in the CDR3. CDR1 is SGHRS and CDR2 is YFSETQ in the germline V gene. Trimming removed 4 bases at V and 0 bases at J, with 4 bases between. Written as DNA, the CDR3 is TGCGCCAGCAGCGAGTACCAAGAGACCCAGTACTTC. It encodes CASSEYQETQYF. The full variable domain, its missing parts supplied by reference TRBV5-1 and TRBJ2-5, is KAGVTQTPRYLIKTRGQQVTLSCSPISGHRSVSWYQQTPGQGLQFLFEYFSETQRNKGNFPGRFSGRQFSNSRSEMNVSTLELGDSALYLCASSEYQETQYFGPGTRLLVL.

V gene TRBV2 combines with J gene TRBJ1-2, with D hard to call. Trimming removed 6 bases at V and 4 bases at J, with 15 bases between. Germline lookup yields CDR1 SNHLY and CDR2 FYNNEI. The CDR3 runs 14 residues. The CDR3 reads CASRGNIGGYGYTF. CDR3 in DNA: TGTGCCAGCAGGGGGAATATCGGAGGCTATGGCTACACCTTC.

The V gene is TRBV29-1, the J gene TRBJ1-5, with unresolved D. V was clipped by 1 base and J by 4 bases, with 11 bases between them. The CDR3 contains 14 residues. The V gene's germline CDR1 is SQVTM and CDR2 ANQGSEA. CDR3 sequence (DNA): TGCAGCGTTGAAGTTGGCGACAATAATCAGCCCCAGCATTTT. It yields the protein CSVEVGDNNQPQHF.

This chain joins TRBV5-1 and TRBJ1-6; possible D gene TRBD1, 6 bases. The CDR3 totals 14 residues. Germline V lookup: CDR1 SGHRS, CDR2 YFSETQ. V was clipped by 4 bases and J by 8 bases, with 13 bases between them. DNA for the CDR3: TGCGCCAGCAGCCTGACAGGAAGTGATTCACCCCTCCACTTT. It is translated as CASSLTGSDSPLHF.

This clone is a singleton in its sample. The chain is built from TRBV2 and TRBJ1-6, with D possibly TRBD1 on 6 matching bases. Germline values: CDR1 SNHLY, CDR2 FYNNEI. The CDR3 is made up of 12 amino acids. V was pared by 6 bases and J by 10 bases, with 10 bases between. The CDR3 DNA reads TGTGCCAGCAGACAGGGTTGGTCACCCCTCCACTTT. Protein sequence: CASRQGWSPLHF. The full variable domain, in which reference TRBV2 and TRBJ1-6 provide the parts outside the CDR3, is EPEVTQTPSHQVTQMGQEVILRCVPISNHLYFYWYRQILGQKVEFLVSFYNNEISEKSEIFDDQFSVERPDGSNFTLKIRSTKLEDSAMYFCASRQGWSPLHFGNGTRLTVT.

This sequence joins TRBV5-1 and TRBJ1-4; TRBD1 matches at 9 bases. The CDR3 spans 15 residues. Germline loops: CDR1 SGHRS, CDR2 YFSETQ. V trimming: 3 bases; J trimming: 8 bases; junction bases outside the gene matches: 8. CDR3 nucleotides: TGCGCCAGCAGCTCCTCCCGTACAGGGGGCGAAAAACTGTTTTTT. Translation: CASSSSRTGGEKLFF.

J is TRBJ2-5 and V is TRBV6-1; 7 bases agree with TRBD2. The germline V gene encodes CDR1 MNHNS and CDR2 SASEGT. This CDR3 spans 15 amino acids. The ends lost 1 base at V and 5 bases at J; junction bases unmatched: 7. The CDR3 sequence: CASSEGQPGGETQYF. The CDR3, as DNA: TGTGCCAGCAGTGAAGGCCAGCCCGGGGGGGAGACCCAGTACTTC.

The CDR3 DNA reads as TGCGCCAGCAGCTTGGCGACAGGGAGTGGAGTCTACACCTTC. Protein: CASSLATGSGVYTF. The genes are TRBV5-1 and TRBJ1-2; 7 nucleotides align to TRBD1. Per the germline V gene, CDR1 is SGHRS and CDR2 is YFSETQ. The CDR3 length is 14 residues. V was clipped by 0 bases and J by 10 bases; unmatched bases: 9.

This chain connects TRBV7-9 to TRBJ2-1; 11 bases line up with TRBD2. After removal of 2 bases from V and 6 bases from J, the junction contained 12 bases not matched to a gene. The CDR3 spans 18 residues. CDR1 is SEHNR, CDR2 FQNEAQ, per germline (reference sequence). In DNA, the CDR3 is TGTGCCAGCAGCTTAAGCGTAGCGGGAGGGCCGGGTGTCAATGAGCAGTTCTTC. Protein sequence: CASSLSVAGGPGVNEQFF.

This chain joins TRBV6-5 and TRBJ1-1; 11 positions agree with TRBD1. The CDR3 has 16 amino acids. Germline V CDR1 and CDR2: MNHEY, SVGAGI. J lost 6 bases, V lost 2 bases, and 8 bases had no gene match. CDR3 in amino acids: CASSYTSGQGASEAFF. The DNA for the CDR3 is TGTGCCAGCAGTTACACTTCCGGACAGGGGGCTTCTGAAGCTTTCTTT.

The V gene is TRBV6-5, the J gene TRBJ1-1, with 7 bases aligning to TRBD1. CDR1 and CDR2 from the germline V gene are MNHEY and SVGAGI. The junction had 9 bases not matched to a gene; V was cut back by 6 bases and J by 14 bases. The CDR3 covers 11 residues. CDR3 loop: CASSPGTEPFF. CDR3 DNA: TGTGCCAGCAGCCCCGGGACAGAACCCTTCTTT.